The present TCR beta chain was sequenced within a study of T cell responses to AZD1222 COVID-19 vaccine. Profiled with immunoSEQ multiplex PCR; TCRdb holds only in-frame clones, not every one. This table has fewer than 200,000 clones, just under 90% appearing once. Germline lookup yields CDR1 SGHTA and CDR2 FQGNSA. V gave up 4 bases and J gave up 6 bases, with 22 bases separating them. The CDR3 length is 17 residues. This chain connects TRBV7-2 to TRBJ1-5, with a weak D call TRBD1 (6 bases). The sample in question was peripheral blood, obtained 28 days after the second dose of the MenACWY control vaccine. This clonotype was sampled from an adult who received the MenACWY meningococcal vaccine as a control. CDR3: CASSSRSGGRAGQPQHF. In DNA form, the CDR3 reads TGTGCCAGCAGCTCGCGATCGGGGGGCAGGGCGGGTCAGCCCCAGCATTTT.